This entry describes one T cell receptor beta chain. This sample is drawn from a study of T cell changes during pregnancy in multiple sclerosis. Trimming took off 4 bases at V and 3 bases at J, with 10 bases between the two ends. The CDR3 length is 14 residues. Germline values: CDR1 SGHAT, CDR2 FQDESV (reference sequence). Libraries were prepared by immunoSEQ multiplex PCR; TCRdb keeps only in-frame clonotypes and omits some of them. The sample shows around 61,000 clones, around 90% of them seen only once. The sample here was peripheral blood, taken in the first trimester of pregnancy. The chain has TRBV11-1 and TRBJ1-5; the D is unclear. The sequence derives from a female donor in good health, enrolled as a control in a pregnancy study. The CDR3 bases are TGTGCCAGCAGCTCCTCGGGGAACAATCAGCCCCAGCATTTT. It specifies CASSSSGNNQPQHF.